One sample yielded the 29 T cell receptor beta chains listed below, sequenced in a study of blood T cell repertoires in COVID-19. Some clones are missing from TCRdb's copy, which holds only in-frame ones; the method was immunoSEQ multiplex PCR. Among 110,000 or so clones listed, 80% to 90% were seen once. The sequenced sample was peripheral blood. Source of these receptors: a human donor in a cohort sampled during active COVID-19.

CDR3 sequence (DNA): TGTGCCAGCAGCTTGCGGGGGGGCGTCGGGGAGCTGTTTTTT. Its protein is CASSLRGGVGELFF. The chain carries TRBV5-4 and TRBJ2-2; 8 nucleotides agree with TRBD2. V gave up 1 base and J gave up 7 bases; unmatched junction bases: 3. In germline, CDR1 is SGHNT, CDR2 YYREEE (reference sequence). This CDR3 comprises 14 residues.

The chain uses TRBV7-2 and TRBJ2-5; tentatively, D is TRBD2 (5 bases). Germline assignment: CDR1 SGHTA and CDR2 FQGNSA. Deletions cut 5 bases from V and 5 bases from J, with 9 bases between. The CDR3 is 12 residues long. The CDR3 is CASSRPGETQYF. The CDR3 nucleotides are TGTGCCAGCAGCCGCCCGGGGGAGACCCAGTACTTC. The variable domain in full, with the rest retrieved from reference TRBV7-2 and TRBJ2-5, is GAGVSQSPSNKVTEKGKDVELRCDPISGHTALYWYRQSLGQGLEFLIYFQGNSAPDKSGLPSDRFSAERTGGSVSTLTIQRTQQEDSAVYLCASSRPGETQYFGPGTRLLVL.

The chain uses TRBV5-1 and TRBJ2-3, with 7 bases lining up with TRBD1. The CDR3 covers 16 residues. Germline CDR1 is SGHRS and CDR2 is YFSETQ. The trim removed 3 bases at V and 3 bases at J, leaving 10 bases unmatched. The CDR3 reads CASSSLTTGTTDTQYF. CDR3 bases: TGCGCCAGCAGCTCCCTAACGACAGGGACGACAGATACGCAGTATTTT. Drawing the rest from reference TRBV5-1 and TRBJ2-3, the complete variable domain is KAGVTQTPRYLIKTRGQQVTLSCSPISGHRSVSWYQQTPGQGLQFLFEYFSETQRNKGNFPGRFSGRQFSNSRSEMNVSTLELGDSALYLCASSSLTTGTTDTQYFGPGTRLTVL.

This sequence joins TRBV24-1 and TRBJ1-4; D is uncertain. The CDR3 is made up of 13 amino acids. CDR1 KGHDR and CDR2 SFDVKD come from the germline V gene. Deletions cut 6 bases from V and 6 bases from J, with 10 bases between. The CDR3 bases are TGTGCCACCAGTACAGAGCAGCATGAAAAACTGTTTTTT. Translation gives CATSTEQHEKLFF.

This chain's CDR3 is CASRGLAIGPDTQYF. CDR3 bases: TGTGCCAGTAGGGGACTAGCGATCGGGCCAGATACGCAGTATTTT. This chain connects TRBV19 to TRBJ2-3; 10 bases are a match to TRBD2. The J segment lost 4 bases and the V segment lost 6 bases, leaving 7 bases of the junction unmatched. CDR1 LNHDA and CDR2 SQIVND come from the germline V gene (reference sequence). This CDR3 has 15 residues. Full variable domain (missing parts from reference TRBV19 and TRBJ2-3): DGGITQSPKYLFRKEGQNVTLSCEQNLNHDAMYWYRQDPGQGLRLIYYSQIVNDFQKGDIAEGYSVSREKKESFPLTVTSAQKNPTAFYLCASRGLAIGPDTQYFGPGTRLTVL.

CDR3 nucleotides: TGTGCCAGCAGTAACAGGGGGTGGTATGAAGGCACTGAAGCTTTCTTT. Translation: CASSNRGWYEGTEAFF. The V and J genes are TRBV27 and TRBJ1-1, with 8 bases fitting TRBD1. This CDR3 contains 16 residues. V shed 5 bases and J 4 bases; nucleotides not matched to a gene: 12. Germline loops: CDR1 MNHEY, CDR2 SMNVEV (reference sequence).

V usage is TRBV13 and J usage is TRBJ2-7; possible D gene TRBD2, 8 bases. The CDR3 covers 14 residues. Germline values: CDR1 PRHDT, CDR2 FYEKMQ (reference sequence). Trimming removed 8 bases from V and 6 bases from J, with 20 bases in between. Here the CDR3 DNA reads TGTGCCAGCTCCGGGGGGGACAGACGGCCCGAGCAGTACTTC. Its translation is CASSGGDRRPEQYF.

This clone was recorded once. DNA of the CDR3: TGTGCCAGCAGGCCGCTAGCGGGGGGCTCCTACGAGCAGTACTTC. Encoded protein: CASRPLAGGSYEQYF. This sequence joins TRBV27 and TRBJ2-7; 11 bases map to TRBD2. The CDR3 has 15 amino acids. The V gene's germline CDR1 is MNHEY and CDR2 SMNVEV (reference sequence). The trim removed 6 bases at V and 0 bases at J, leaving 4 bases unmatched.

The V and J genes are TRBV11-1 and TRBJ2-7; TRBD2 matches 14 bases. This CDR3 is 15 amino acids long. CDR1 and CDR2 from the germline V gene are SGHAT and FQDESV (reference sequence). The ends lost 5 bases at V and 7 bases at J; junction bases unmatched: 7. The CDR3 sequence: CASSAGLAGVSEQYF. DNA for the CDR3: TGTGCCAGCAGCGCGGGACTAGCGGGAGTCAGTGAGCAGTACTTC.

V gene TRBV27 combines with J gene TRBJ2-5; 7 bases match TRBD2. Germline lookup yields CDR1 MNHEY and CDR2 SMNVEV (reference sequence). Trimming took 7 bases from V and 1 from J; bases not matched to a gene: 18. CDR3 length equals 18 residues. CDR3 in amino acids: CASKKVSSGVWSQETQYF. CDR3 nucleotide sequence: TGTGCCAGCAAGAAGGTTTCTAGCGGAGTATGGTCCCAAGAGACCCAGTACTTC.

The chain has TRBV6-2 or TRBV6-3 and TRBJ2-7, with TRBD2 as a possible D gene (5 bases). Trimming took 2 bases from V and 2 from J, leaving 16 bases between them. CDR1 is MNHEY, CDR2 SVGEGT, per germline. This CDR3 region has 16 residues. CDR3 sequence (DNA): TGTGCCAGCAGTTACGCCGGACTTCTCCGGACCTACGAGCAGTACTTC. This gives the protein CASSYAGLLRTYEQYF.

In its sample, this clone was seen once. The chain couples TRBV27 to TRBJ2-3; 8 nucleotides match TRBD2. With 6 bases clipped from V and 2 bases from J, the junction kept 4 bases outside the gene matches. The CDR3 is 14 amino acids. The germline CDR1 and CDR2 sequences are MNHEY and SMNVEV (reference sequence). This CDR3 is CASSQTSVTDTQYF. The CDR3 region has the DNA TGTGCCAGCAGCCAGACTAGCGTCACAGATACGCAGTATTTT.

The V call is TRBV6-5, the J call TRBJ1-1, with a tentative D call TRBD1 (6 bases). Germline V gene data show CDR1 as MNHEY and CDR2 as SVGAGI. V was pared by 7 bases and J by 4 bases, with 16 bases between. This CDR3 contains 14 residues. This CDR3 is CASKRLGAVTEAFF. The CDR3 bases are TGTGCCAGCAAAAGGTTGGGGGCGGTCACTGAAGCTTTCTTT.

This clone has only a few counts. This rearrangement joins TRBV2 to TRBJ2-3; 12 bases agree with TRBD2. Germline loops: CDR1 SNHLY, CDR2 FYNNEI. V shed 8 bases, J shed 3 bases, and the junction held 6 bases outside the gene matches. The CDR3 contains 15 residues. CDR3 residues: CASGLAGMRTDTQYF. The CDR3 nucleotides are TGTGCCAGCGGACTAGCGGGGATGAGGACAGATACGCAGTATTTT.

This rearrangement joins TRBV30 to TRBJ1-6; D gene ambiguous. This CDR3 contains 16 residues. Trimming took 1 base from V and 0 from J, leaving 10 bases between them. Germline CDR1 GTSNPN, CDR2 SVGIG (reference sequence). The CDR3 loop reads CAWSEKWSSYNSPLHF. CDR3 coding DNA: TGTGCCTGGAGTGAAAAATGGAGCTCCTATAATTCACCCCTCCACTTT.

This clone has a handful of counts. The rearrangement links TRBV15 to TRBJ2-7; TRBD2 matches 13 bases. V dropped 3 bases and J dropped 4; count of bases not matched to a gene: 3. This CDR3 is 15 amino acids long. Germline V CDR1 and CDR2: LNHNV, YYDKDF (reference sequence). CDR3 DNA sequence: TGTGCCACCAGCAGCGGACTAGCGGGAGCATACGAGCAGTACTTC. It codes for CATSSGLAGAYEQYF.

The genes are TRBV11-2 and TRBJ1-5, with 8 positions matching TRBD1. This CDR3 has 15 residues. Germline values: CDR1 SGHAT, CDR2 FQNNGV. The J segment lost 5 bases and the V segment lost 0 bases, leaving 3 bases of the junction unmatched. The CDR3 loop is CASSLDRGLHQPQHF. In nucleotides, the CDR3 is TGTGCCAGCAGCTTAGACAGGGGGCTCCATCAGCCCCAGCATTTT.

V gene TRBV3-1 (or the pseudogene TRBV3-2) combines with J gene TRBJ2-1; perhaps TRBD1 as D (5 bases). CDR3 length: 15 residues. Trimming removed 0 bases at V and 9 bases at J, with 15 bases between. Germline loops: CDR1 LGHDT, CDR2 YNNKEL (reference sequence). CDR3 amino acids: CASSQDPRAETEQFF. The DNA for the CDR3 is TGTGCCAGCAGCCAAGACCCCAGGGCAGAGACTGAGCAGTTCTTC.

This chain uses TRBV5-4 with TRBJ2-3, with D possibly matching TRBD1 (6 bases). V lost 4 bases and J lost 0, with 12 bases in between. Germline-derived CDR1 and CDR2 are SGHNT and YYREEE (reference sequence). CDR3 length: 15 residues. The CDR3 here is CASSRDISSTDTQYF. CDR3 sequence (DNA): TGTGCCAGCAGCCGGGACATCTCTAGCACAGATACGCAGTATTTT.

This clone was seen more than once but under ten times. The V call is TRBV11-2, the J call TRBJ1-1, with TRBD1 matching over 7 bases. The trim removed 5 bases at V and 1 base at J, leaving 1 base unmatched. The CDR3 has 13 residues. Germline CDR1 SGHAT, CDR2 FQNNGV. CDR3 nucleotides: TGTGCCAGCAGCAGACAGGGGAACACTGAAGCTTTCTTT. This gives the protein CASSRQGNTEAFF.

This clone was counted a single time. The chain links TRBV9 to TRBJ1-3, with a weak D call TRBD1 (5 bases). Germline CDR1 and CDR2: SGDLS and YYNGEE. Trimming stripped 0 bases from V and 2 bases from J, with 12 bases between. The CDR3 is made up of 16 amino acids. CDR3 residues: CASSVGDSRAGNTIYF. For the CDR3, the DNA is TGTGCCAGCAGCGTAGGAGACAGCCGAGCTGGAAACACCATATATTTT.

V gene TRBV11-3 combines with J gene TRBJ2-7; 7 nucleotides match TRBD2. This CDR3 region has 15 residues. Looked up from germline, CDR1 is SGHNT and CDR2 is YENEEA. V was clipped by 7 bases and J by 5 bases; unmatched bases: 14. This CDR3 reads CASTSQGGRADEQYF. Here the CDR3 DNA reads TGTGCCAGCACCTCACAAGGAGGGAGGGCGGACGAGCAGTACTTC.

The chain links TRBV10-3 to TRBJ1-2; maybe TRBD1 (6 bases). Germline lookup yields CDR1 ENHRY and CDR2 SYGVKD. The length of the CDR3 is 13 residues. V was clipped by 4 bases and J by 6 bases, with 12 bases between them. CDR3 sequence reads: CAISVAGAHGYTF. CDR3 DNA sequence: TGTGCCATCAGTGTGGCGGGGGCGCATGGCTACACCTTC.

CDR3 DNA: TGCAGTGCTAGAGATCCGGGGATCTACACCTTC. Translation: CSARDPGIYTF. This sequence joins TRBV20-1 and TRBJ1-2; D ambiguous. CDR3 length: 11 residues. The germline V gene has CDR1 DFQATT and CDR2 SNEGSKA (reference sequence). The V and J ends lost 0 bases and 10 bases respectively, with 9 bases between them.

This clone appeared a single time. At the DNA level, this CDR3 is encoded by other sequences in the same sample as well. This rearrangement joins TRBV7-3 to TRBJ1-1; a weak D match, TRBD1 (6 bases). V lost 2 bases and J lost 8, with 12 bases in between. Per germline, CDR1 SGHTA and CDR2 FQGTGA. CDR3 length: 13 amino acids. This chain's CDR3 is CASSLDPGTEAFF. DNA for the CDR3: TGTGCCAGCAGCTTAGACCCAGGGACAGAAGCTTTCTTT.

CDR3 loop: CASSSRQGPNEKLFF. In DNA form, the CDR3 reads TGTGCCAGCAGCTCCCGACAGGGACCGAATGAAAAACTGTTTTTT. This chain connects TRBV7-9 to TRBJ1-4; 7 bases align to TRBD1. Trimming at V came to 4 bases and at J to 5 bases, leaving 7 bases not matched to a gene. From germline, CDR1 is SEHNR and CDR2 FQNEAQ (reference sequence). This CDR3 region has 15 residues.

The chain has TRBV6-6 and TRBJ2-7; perhaps TRBD1 as D (6 bases). The V gene lost 0 bases and the J gene lost 4 bases, with 16 bases spanning the gap. The CDR3 length is 16 residues. CDR1 and CDR2 from the germline V gene are MNHNY and SVGAGI (reference sequence). CDR3 in DNA: TGTGCCAGCAGTTACTCGTCTTATCAGGGGAAGTACGAGCAGTACTTC. It codes for CASSYSSYQGKYEQYF.

The chain joins TRBV5-1 to TRBJ2-7; the D is unclear. V lost 1 base and J 0 bases, leaving 11 bases between the germline ends. The CDR3 runs 15 residues. CDR1 SGHRS and CDR2 YFSETQ come from the germline V gene. In DNA form, the CDR3 reads TGCGCCAGCAGCTTGACCGTACTGAGCTCCTACGAGCAGTACTTC. Protein product: CASSLTVLSSYEQYF.

The CDR3 sequence: CASSTTGTINYGYTF. CDR3 coding DNA: TGTGCCAGTAGTACGACAGGAACGATTAACTATGGCTACACCTTC. The gene calls are TRBV19 and TRBJ1-2; the D gene is possibly TRBD1 (6 bases). This CDR3 spans 15 amino acids. V was clipped by 4 bases and J by 1 base, with 13 bases between them. Germline CDR1 and CDR2: LNHDA and SQIVND (reference sequence). The full variable domain, with the rest looked up from reference TRBV19 and TRBJ1-2, is DGGITQSPKYLFRKEGQNVTLSCEQNLNHDAMYWYRQDPGQGLRLIYYSQIVNDFQKGDIAEGYSVSREKKESFPLTVTSAQKNPTAFYLCASSTTGTINYGYTFGSGTRLTVV.